Listed here are 32 T cell receptor beta chains from one sample, sequenced in a study of T-cell memory formation after mild COVID-19. TCRdb reanalysed the 5' RACE reads using MiXCR and keeps one entry per CDR3 protein. The sample has roughly 600,000 distinct CDR3 sequences, approximately 18% seen once; the top ten hold more than 10%. Input material: PBMCs or a T cell subset sorted from them (not recorded which). The receptors were sampled from an adult woman who had mild COVID-19 (a few samples of this study predate the infection). Cell type and time point are not known.

The rearrangement links TRBV4-1 to TRBJ1-3; D is uncertain. The V end was cut by 1 base, the J end by 0 bases, with 10 bases between. CDR1 and CDR2 from the germline V gene are MGHRA and YSYEKL. The CDR3 has 16 residues. The CDR3, as DNA: TGCGCCAGCAGCCAAGGTCGCGGGAGCTCTGGAAACACCATATATTTT. This encodes CASSQGRGSSGNTIYF.

This clonotype was counted at least ten times. This sequence joins TRBV28 and TRBJ2-1, with D possibly matching TRBD2 (6 bases). This CDR3 region has 16 residues. Trimming took off 4 bases at V and 0 bases at J, with 13 bases between the two ends. Germline V gene lookup returns CDR1 MDHEN and CDR2 SYDVKM. The CDR3 loop is CASSSLGTYSYNEQFF. The CDR3 nucleotides read TGTGCCAGCAGTTCGCTTGGGACTTACTCCTACAATGAGCAGTTCTTC.

This clonotype was detected a few times. V usage is TRBV5-1 and J usage is TRBJ2-2, with 8 bases matching TRBD2. The J segment lost 4 bases and the V segment lost 0 bases, leaving 11 bases of the junction unmatched. CDR1 and CDR2 from the germline V gene are SGHRS and YFSETQ. CDR3 size: 18 residues. The CDR3 coding sequence is TGCGCCAGCAGCTTGGGGGTCGGACTAGCTGCGGTCACCGGGGAGCTGTTTTTT. Encoded protein: CASSLGVGLAAVTGELFF.

This clonotype was seen a handful of times. This sequence joins TRBV24-1 and TRBJ2-3; D perhaps matches TRBD2 (7 bases). Between the trimmed V and J ends, which lost 9 bases and 4 bases, there was a span of 19 bases. Germline CDR1 and CDR2: KGHDR and SFDVKD. This CDR3 is built from 15 residues. CDR3: CATGSQGGSADTQYF. CDR3 DNA: TGTGCCACCGGATCACAGGGCGGGAGCGCAGATACGCAGTATTTT.

The CDR3 loop is CAWSVPGVRPAGYTF. Here the CDR3 DNA reads TGTGCCTGGAGTGTACCTGGGGTGAGGCCCGCGGGCTACACCTTC. The chain joins TRBV30 to TRBJ1-2; no clear D. The ends were cut back, 0 bases at V and 8 bases at J, with 19 bases in the middle. Germline CDR1 reads GTSNPN; CDR2 reads SVGIG (reference sequence). CDR3 length: 15 residues.

The chain links TRBV3-1 to TRBJ2-5; the match to TRBD2 covers 13 bases. The V gene end was trimmed by 2 bases and the J gene end by 4 bases; junction bases not matched to a gene: 4. The CDR3 has 16 residues. Per the germline V gene, CDR1 is LGHDT and CDR2 is YNNKEL (reference sequence). CDR3 loop: CASSQSLAGGIETQYF. In nucleotides, the CDR3 is TGTGCCAGCAGCCAATCACTAGCGGGGGGGATAGAGACCCAGTACTTC.

This clonotype was seen only a few times. J is TRBJ2-1 and V is TRBV7-3; 12 bases map to TRBD2. The germline gives CDR1 SGHTA, CDR2 FQGTGA. The CDR3 spans 16 residues. The V and J ends lost 3 bases and 9 bases, in that order; junction bases with no gene match: 9. The CDR3 sequence is CASSLMTSGRLGEQFF. The CDR3 coding sequence is TGTGCCAGCAGCTTGATGACTAGCGGGAGATTGGGTGAGCAGTTCTTC.

V is TRBV18 and J is TRBJ1-2, with D possibly matching TRBD1 (5 bases). The V gene lost 6 bases and the J gene lost 14 bases, with 19 bases spanning the gap. Germline lookup yields CDR1 KGHSH and CDR2 LQKENI. This CDR3 is 12 amino acids long. The CDR3 DNA reads as TGTGCCAGCTCCCACGGGACCAGCCCGGAGACCTTC. It specifies CASSHGTSPETF. Together with reference TRBV18 and TRBJ1-2, the CDR3 gives the full variable domain: NAGVMQNPRHLVRRRGQEARLRCSPMKGHSHVYWYRQLPEEGLKFMVYLQKENIIDESGMPKERFSAEFPKEGPSILRIQQVVRGDSAAYFCASSHGTSPETFGSGTRLTVV.

This clonotype was counted between two and nine times. V usage is TRBV5-1 and J usage is TRBJ1-2; 9 positions agree with TRBD1. Germline CDR1 and CDR2: SGHRS and YFSETQ. V shed 2 bases, J shed 2 bases, and the junction held 1 base outside the gene matches. CDR3 length: 14 amino acids. The CDR3 loop is CASSFDRGNYGYTF. CDR3 nucleotides: TGCGCCAGCAGCTTCGACAGGGGGAACTATGGCTACACCTTC.

The V call is TRBV6-1, the J call TRBJ2-5, with 12 bases lining up with TRBD2. Trimming cost V 6 bases and J 5 bases; bases outside gene matches: 1. CDR1 MNHNS and CDR2 SASEGT come from the germline V gene. The length of the CDR3 is 13 residues. CDR3 loop: CASRTSGGETQYF. The CDR3 coding sequence is TGTGCCAGCAGGACTAGCGGGGGTGAGACCCAGTACTTC.

This chain links TRBV28 with TRBJ2-7; TRBD1 matches at 9 bases. The CDR3 has 15 residues. J gave up 4 bases and V 4 bases, and 8 bases lay outside the gene matches. Germline CDR1 and CDR2: MDHEN and SYDVKM. The CDR3 coding sequence is TGTGCCAGCAGTTACCACGGGACAGGGAGTTACGAGCAGTACTTC. It codes for CASSYHGTGSYEQYF.

The chain uses TRBV2 and TRBJ1-5; D uncertain. With 3 bases removed from V and 2 bases from J, the gap between germline ends came to 14 bases. CDR3 length: 16 amino acids. In germline, CDR1 is SNHLY, CDR2 FYNNEI. CDR3 bases: TGTGCCAGCAGTGAGGTGGGGAAGAGAGGCAATCAGCCCCAGCATTTT. It codes for CASSEVGKRGNQPQHF.

In this sample, this clonotype turned up a few times. This rearrangement joins TRBV12-3 or TRBV12-4 to TRBJ1-2; D uncertain. The CDR3 contains 14 residues. V lost 6 bases and J 8 bases, leaving 19 bases between the germline ends. The CDR3 here is CASSARTETWGYTF. In DNA, the CDR3 is TGTGCCAGCAGCGCCCGGACGGAGACGTGGGGCTACACCTTC.

This clonotype was picked up a small number of times. This chain connects TRBV20-1 to TRBJ2-7, with D possibly being TRBD1 (5 bases). Germline-derived CDR1 and CDR2 are DFQATT and SNEGSKA (reference sequence). Trimming removed 1 base at V and 2 bases at J, with 6 bases between. CDR3 length equals 12 residues. This CDR3 is CSARVGAYEQYF. CDR3 coding DNA: TGCAGTGCTAGAGTAGGGGCCTACGAGCAGTACTTC.

V is TRBV29-1 and J is TRBJ2-5, with TRBD2 matching 8 bases. The CDR3 is 13 amino acids. Germline V CDR1 and CDR2: SQVTM, ANQGSEA. V was clipped by 6 bases and J by 4 bases; unmatched bases: 7. CDR3 in DNA: TGCAGCGTCACTAGCGGAGTTTTAGAGACCCAGTACTTC. As protein: CSVTSGVLETQYF. The complete variable domain, with remaining parts taken from reference TRBV29-1 and TRBJ2-5, reads SAVISQKPSRDICQRGTSLTIQCQVDSQVTMMFWYRQQPGQSLTLIATANQGSEATYESGFVIDKFPISRPNLTFSTLTVSNMSPEDSSIYLCSVTSGVLETQYFGPGTRLLVL.

The genes are TRBV10-3 and TRBJ1-2; D perhaps matches TRBD1 (5 bases). The CDR3 sequence is 14 residues long. V lost 0 bases and J lost 3, with 8 bases in between. CDR1 and CDR2 (germline): ENHRY, SYGVKD. The CDR3 spells CAISESGEHYGYTF. Written as DNA, the CDR3 is TGTGCCATCAGTGAGTCAGGGGAGCACTATGGCTACACCTTC.

V is TRBV12-3 or TRBV12-4 and J is TRBJ2-7; D possibly uses TRBD1 or TRBD2 (5 bases each). This CDR3 contains 12 residues. The V end was cut by 4 bases, the J end by 6 bases, with 10 bases between. CDR3 sequence: CASSWDPREQYF. CDR3 nucleotide sequence: TGTGCCAGCAGTTGGGACCCTCGCGAGCAGTACTTC.

This clonotype was counted between two and nine times. The J gene is TRBJ2-4, the V gene TRBV7-8, with 7 bases aligning to TRBD2. From germline, CDR1 is SGHVS and CDR2 FQNEAQ. V was clipped by 3 bases and J by 1 base; unmatched bases: 12. The length of the CDR3 is 18 residues. The CDR3 loop is CASSLRMPGGAAKNIQYF. CDR3 DNA: TGTGCCAGCAGCTTGCGCATGCCGGGGGGAGCGGCCAAAAACATTCAGTACTTC.

V gene TRBV3-1 combines with J gene TRBJ2-5, with 12 nucleotides matching TRBD2. Germline CDR1 is LGHDT and CDR2 is YNNKEL (reference sequence). This CDR3 contains 18 residues. The ends lost 1 base at V and 1 base at J; junction bases unmatched: 7. The DNA of the CDR3 is TGTGCCAGCAGCCAAGTCGACAGACTAGCGGGGGTCCAAGAGACCCAGTACTTC. Its protein product is CASSQVDRLAGVQETQYF.

In its sample, this clonotype was seen a few times. The genes are TRBV5-1 and TRBJ2-1, with D maybe TRBD2 (6 bases). This CDR3 is 13 amino acids long. Germline V gives CDR1 SGHRS, CDR2 YFSETQ. The ends were cut back, 7 bases at V and 5 bases at J, with 13 bases in the middle. The CDR3, as DNA: TGCGCCAGCCGGGGGACTGCAAACAATGAGCAGTTCTTC. It encodes CASRGTANNEQFF.

This clonotype turned up a few times. CDR3 in DNA: TGCGCCAGCAGCCTAGGCGGCAGTCACTCCTACGAGCAGTACTTC. Its protein product is CASSLGGSHSYEQYF. This chain uses TRBV5-1 with TRBJ2-7; D is unresolved. V was shortened by 4 bases and J by 0 bases, with 14 bases between the two germline ends. This CDR3 is 15 amino acids long. CDR1 and CDR2 from the germline V gene are SGHRS and YFSETQ.

This clonotype occurred a few times. This sequence joins TRBV5-5 and TRBJ1-3; D unclear. From germline, CDR1 is SGHKS and CDR2 YYEKEE (reference sequence). The V end lost 1 base, the J end lost 0 bases, and 5 bases lay between the germline ends. The CDR3 loop spans 14 amino acids. In nucleotides, the CDR3 is TGTGCCAGCAGCTTGAGGAGCTCTGGAAACACCATATATTTT. It translates to CASSLRSSGNTIYF.

This clonotype has only a few counts. The J gene is TRBJ2-7, the V gene TRBV9, with 7 bases fitting TRBD2. J was trimmed by 5 bases and V by 0 bases; bases with no gene match: 8. Germline CDR1 and CDR2: SGDLS and YYNGEE. CDR3 length equals 15 residues. CDR3 sequence: CASSVGGRESNEQYF. Written as DNA, the CDR3 is TGTGCCAGCAGCGTAGGAGGGCGGGAGTCGAACGAGCAGTACTTC.

This clonotype was counted only a few times. Written as DNA, the CDR3 is TGTGCCAGTACCCCGGGGACAGATACGCAGTATTTT. Its translation: CASTPGTDTQYF. V and J are TRBV7-2 and TRBJ2-3; TRBD2 might be the D (5 bases). Germline V gene lookup returns CDR1 SGHTA and CDR2 FQGNSA. Trimming shortened V by 9 bases and J by 3 bases, and 10 bases separated the two germline ends. CDR3 size: 12 residues. Based on the CDR3 plus reference TRBV7-2 and TRBJ2-3, the full variable domain is GAGVSQSPSNKVTEKGKDVELRCDPISGHTALYWYRQSLGQGLEFLIYFQGNSAPDKSGLPSDRFSAERTGGSVSTLTIQRTQQEDSAVYLCASTPGTDTQYFGPGTRLTVL.

The chain is built from TRBV7-2 and TRBJ1-2; 8 bases fit TRBD1. The CDR3 runs to 16 residues. Germline V gene sequence: CDR1 SGHTA, CDR2 FQGNSA. With V trimmed by 5 bases and J by 7 bases, 15 bases remained unmatched. The CDR3 region has the DNA TGTGCCAGCAGCCAGATAAGAGGACAGGGCTCTGGTGGCTACACCTTC. This translates into CASSQIRGQGSGGYTF.

The V call is TRBV6-5, the J call TRBJ2-1; 10 bases agree with TRBD2. The germline gives CDR1 MNHEY, CDR2 SVGAGI. CDR3 size: 15 residues. Germline trimming cut 6 bases from V and 5 bases from J; bases unmatched to any gene: 7. The CDR3 region has the DNA TGTGCCAGCAGGAAAACTAGCGGGAAAGACAATGAGCAGTTCTTC. It yields the protein CASRKTSGKDNEQFF.

This clonotype was seen a few times. Written as DNA, the CDR3 is TGCGCCAGCAGCTTGGTAGGGTTCGAGACCCAGTACTTC. The encoded protein is CASSLVGFETQYF. This chain joins TRBV5-1 and TRBJ2-5; D unclear. The V and J ends lost 0 bases and 5 bases respectively, with 8 bases between them. Germline V lookup: CDR1 SGHRS, CDR2 YFSETQ. The CDR3 has 13 amino acids.

This clonotype has just one count. V is TRBV7-2 and J is TRBJ2-1; 10 nucleotides line up with TRBD2. The V and J ends lost 4 bases and 2 bases, in that order; junction bases with no gene match: 5. The CDR3 covers 16 residues. CDR1 is SGHTA, CDR2 FQGNSA, per germline. The CDR3 DNA is TGTGCCAGCAGCTCCCTAGCGGGAGCTCCCTACAATGAGCAGTTCTTC. Protein product: CASSSLAGAPYNEQFF.

The chain carries TRBV6-5 and TRBJ1-1, with D perhaps matching TRBD1 (5 bases). Deletions cut 3 bases from V and 7 bases from J, with 18 bases between. Germline values: CDR1 MNHEY, CDR2 SVGAGI. The CDR3 is 15 residues long. The CDR3 region has the DNA TGTGCCAGCAGTTATGAGAGGAGGGGATTAGGTGAAGCTTTCTTT. It encodes CASSYERRGLGEAFF.

The gene calls are TRBV7-8 and TRBJ2-5; 9 nucleotides agree with TRBD2. The CDR3 loop spans 16 amino acids. Per the germline V gene, CDR1 is SGHVS and CDR2 is FQNEAQ. Losses at the gene ends were 2 bases for V and 2 bases for J; bases not matched to a gene: 6. Written as DNA, the CDR3 is TGTGCCAGCAGCTTACTAGCGGGGAGAAATCAAGAGACCCAGTACTTC. Its protein is CASSLLAGRNQETQYF. Drawing the rest from reference TRBV7-8 and TRBJ2-5, the complete variable domain is GAGVSQSPRYKVAKRGQDVALRCDPISGHVSLFWYQQALGQGPEFLTYFQNEAQLDKSGLPSDRFFAERPEGSVSTLKIQRTQQEDSAVYLCASSLLAGRNQETQYFGPGTRLLVL.

The table lists this clonotype with a few counts. This chain joins TRBV30 and TRBJ2-1; 7 nucleotides agree with TRBD1. The CDR3 has 13 amino acids. The V gene's germline CDR1 is GTSNPN and CDR2 SVGIG (reference sequence). The junction had 7 bases not matched to a gene; V was cut back by 5 bases and J by 6 bases. In DNA, the CDR3 is TGTGCCTGGGACAGGGTGGTGGTCAATGAGCAGTTCTTC. Translating gives CAWDRVVVNEQFF.

This clonotype showed up just a few times. The chain joins TRBV6-5 to TRBJ2-2, with 12 bases identical to TRBD2. CDR1 MNHEY and CDR2 SVGAGI come from the germline V gene. The CDR3 runs 20 residues. The junction had 11 bases not matched to a gene; V was cut back by 3 bases and J by 0 bases. The CDR3 reads CASSYSRRLAGATNTGELFF. The CDR3 nucleotides are TGTGCCAGCAGTTATTCGAGACGACTAGCGGGGGCTACGAACACCGGGGAGCTGTTTTTT.